The subject of this entry is one T cell receptor (beta chain). It has no known antigen specificity. No much larger clone exists at a distance of one base, and base qualities are not known. One collaborating source in Seattle enrolled patients during active infection and followed them longitudinally through the course of disease. Whole blood was collected in K2EDTA tubes by collaborating institutions according to the institutions' own protocols. For TCRbeta analysis, collaborators shipped samples in one of three forms: frozen whole blood, isolated PBMCs, or DNA extracted from either of those sample types. This sample is part of a study of blood T cell repertoires in COVID-19 (dated by TCRdb to the early 2020s). General notes on the study: Samples covering the acute and convalescent phases of COVID-19 were provided by collaborators in the United States, Italy and Spain. The sample metadata nearly always contained a de-identified subject ID, COVID-19 status, age in years and sex. Where available, HLA class I and class II types were taken from metadata supplied by the sample provider and were not determined by assay-based typing. The repertoires were released in a freely available public database intended as a resource for research on the immune response to SARS-CoV-2. Subjects who had been exposed to COVID-19, were actively infected with it, or had recovered from it provided the deeply sampled blood TCRbeta repertoires that made up the dataset. The prospective study material was composed of cDNA or gDNA derived from T cells, B-cell-depleted T cells, or PBMCs. Samples came from the ongoing ImmuneRACE study (first 160 participants) plus 1,254 subjects from 6 global collaborators. Points the paper makes about the study in general: The amount of clinical and demographic metadata varied by source and participant and was provided uncurated.

Including cysteine and phenylalanine, the CDR3 has 13 amino acids. Only the CDR3 DNA stays, 39 bases, in frame from base 1. V has 5 bases trimmed and J has 8 bases trimmed; junction bases matching no gene number 7. TCRbeta CDR3 regions were amplified from genomic DNA using the immunoSEQ Assay, a bias-controlled multiplex PCR. Concerning the study's data processing: Within the assay, amplification of reference gene primers was used to estimate how many nucleated cells each sample contained. Sequence reads were collapsed and filtered to measure the absolute abundance of every unique TCRbeta CDR3 rearrangement. For each sample, productive Simpson clonality was calculated as the square root of Simpson's diversity index across productive rearrangements. The immuneACCESS repertoire file appears here via TCRdb, limited to in-frame rearrangements. These files lack a portion of the clones; in checked studies, under half of the deficit traces to unresolved V genes, and the cause of the others is not known. V and J calls plus clone size are reproduced from that table; the DNA served to infer D and trimming. Here the sample has more than 300,000 clones; 89% occur a single time. Clones ranked in the top ten supply less than 2% of the sample.

The sequence was obtained from a woman in her thirties with COVID-19, enrolled during active disease. Recombination joined TRBV12-3 or TRBV12-4 with TRBJ1-2; 8 middle bases align to TRBD1. Sequencing was done on a sample of peripheral blood. The CDR3 reads as follows: CASSPDRGWGYTF. The bases read TGTGCCAGCAGTCCCGACAGGGGCTGGGGCTACACCTTC.